A single sample is the source of the 23 T cell receptor beta chains below, sequenced in a study of radiotherapy plus CTLA-4 blockade in lung cancer. TCRdb keeps only in-frame clones here, not all; method: immunoSEQ multiplex PCR. The sample carries roughly 110,000 clones, over 65% recorded once. The sample here was peripheral blood, taken from a patient treated with radiotherapy plus ipilimumab. Source of these receptors: a human donor with non-small cell lung cancer that progressed on radiotherapy plus ipilimumab. Some clones in this sample may be carry-over from other donors' samples.

CDR3 nucleotides: TGTGCCAGCAGCTTGGGGGGATTGGGATCACCCCTCCACTTT. The encoded protein is CASSLGGLGSPLHF. This sequence joins TRBV5-8 and TRBJ1-6; D ambiguous. Per the germline V gene, CDR1 is SGHTS and CDR2 is YDEGEE. CDR3 length: 14 amino acids. The ends were cut back, 0 bases at V and 10 bases at J, with 11 bases in the middle.

V gene TRBV6-5 combines with J gene TRBJ2-7; TRBD1 is a possible D gene (6 bases). The V gene lost 2 bases and the J gene lost 1 base, with 9 bases spanning the gap. CDR1 and CDR2 from the germline V gene are MNHEY and SVGAGI. CDR3 length equals 14 residues. The CDR3 bases are TGTGCCAGCAGTTACGGGCAGGGGTCCTACGAGCAGTACTTC. It codes for CASSYGQGSYEQYF.

The V call is TRBV15, the J call TRBJ1-6; 11 bases agree with TRBD1. CDR1 is LNHNV, CDR2 YYDKDF, per germline (reference sequence). The trim removed 1 base at V and 10 bases at J, leaving 6 bases unmatched. The CDR3 runs 16 residues. CDR3 DNA: TGTGCCACCAGCAGAGGTGGGACAGGGGGACGGTCACCCCTCCACTTT. This codes for CATSRGGTGGRSPLHF.

The rearrangement links TRBV6-5 to TRBJ2-7; 8 bases agree with TRBD1. Germline V gene lookup returns CDR1 MNHEY and CDR2 SVGAGI. V lost 7 bases and J lost 2; bases outside the gene matches: 10. The length of the CDR3 is 15 residues. The DNA of the CDR3 is TGTGCCAGCAAGGAAGTTGGACAGGGCGCCTACGAGCAGTACTTC. Translating gives CASKEVGQGAYEQYF.

This rearrangement joins TRBV5-1 to TRBJ2-7; D possibly matches TRBD1 or TRBD2 (5 bases each). Trimming removed 0 bases from V and 2 bases from J, with 9 bases in between. The CDR3 length is 14 residues. Germline V gene data show CDR1 as SGHRS and CDR2 as YFSETQ. CDR3 sequence (DNA): TGCGCCAGCAGCTTGGATTCGGGGCCCTACGAGCAGTACTTC. It yields the protein CASSLDSGPYEQYF.

The genes are TRBV19 and TRBJ1-2; D may be TRBD1 (6 bases). V was pared by 3 bases and J by 7 bases, with 12 bases between. The CDR3 sequence is 13 residues long. Germline V CDR1 and CDR2: LNHDA, SQIVND (reference sequence). CDR3 DNA sequence: TGTGCCAGTAGTATCCTACAGGGTAGTGGCTACACCTTC. Protein product: CASSILQGSGYTF.

J is TRBJ2-3 and V is TRBV20-1; TRBD1 agrees at 7 bases. Germline CDR1 is DFQATT and CDR2 is SNEGSKA (reference sequence). The V segment lost 2 bases and the J segment 10 bases; nucleotides outside the gene matches: 3. The length of the CDR3 is 11 residues. The CDR3 nucleotides are TGCAGTGCTAGAAGGGGGCCGGCGCAGTATTTT. Encoded protein: CSARRGPAQYF.

The J gene is TRBJ2-7, the V gene TRBV10-3; 10 bases are shared with TRBD1. Germline V gene lookup returns CDR1 ENHRY and CDR2 SYGVKD. With 0 bases clipped from V and 6 bases from J, the junction kept 5 bases outside the gene matches. The CDR3 loop spans 15 amino acids. The CDR3 DNA is TGTGCCATCAGTGAGTCGGTGACAGGGGGCCTCGAGCAGTACTTC. It codes for CAISESVTGGLEQYF.

This clone was recorded a few times. This chain links TRBV2 with TRBJ1-6, with 7 bases lining up with TRBD1. The CDR3 has 15 amino acids. The V segment lost 7 bases and the J segment 14 bases; nucleotides outside the gene matches: 17. Germline V lookup: CDR1 SNHLY, CDR2 FYNNEI. The CDR3 DNA reads as TGTGCCAGCAAGGGTCTCGGGACAGCCAGTCAGGCCCTCCACTTT. Its translation: CASKGLGTASQALHF.

This rearrangement joins TRBV6-5 to TRBJ2-7, with TRBD1 identical over 7 bases. CDR3 length: 15 amino acids. Per germline, CDR1 MNHEY and CDR2 SVGAGI. Germline trimming cut 4 bases from V and 4 bases from J; bases unmatched to any gene: 10. The CDR3 nucleotides read TGTGCCAGCAGTTCAAACAGGGGTTGGGCTTACGAGCAGTACTTC. The encoded protein is CASSSNRGWAYEQYF.

V usage is TRBV10-3 and J usage is TRBJ1-2; D is uncertain. The CDR3 runs 13 residues. CDR1 and CDR2 from the germline V gene are ENHRY and SYGVKD. The V end lost 2 bases, the J end lost 1 base, and 5 bases lay between the germline ends. CDR3 coding DNA: TGTGCCATCAGTGAGCTGGATAACTATGGCTACACCTTC. Amino acids: CAISELDNYGYTF.

This clone was observed a single time. One junction end does not reproduce the germline sequence, and a read error may be involved. V is TRBV6-6 and J is TRBJ2-5; 7 bases are a match to TRBD2. This CDR3 contains 16 residues. Germline CDR1 and CDR2: MNHNY and SVGAGI (reference sequence). The CDR3 bases are TGTGCCAGCAGTTACACAGCGGGACGTACGCGGGAGACCCAGCACTTC. Translation: CASSYTAGRTRETQHF.

The chain links TRBV18 to TRBJ2-1; TRBD2 might be the D (6 bases). Deletions cut 3 bases from V and 3 bases from J, with 12 bases between. The CDR3 consists of 15 residues. CDR1 is KGHSH, CDR2 LQKENI, per germline. CDR3 sequence: CASSPPGLYYNEQFF. Written as DNA, the CDR3 is TGTGCCAGCTCACCCCCGGGACTTTACTACAATGAGCAGTTCTTC.

The V gene is TRBV5-1, the J gene TRBJ2-2, with D uncertain. Germline V gives CDR1 SGHRS, CDR2 YFSETQ. The V gene lost 0 bases and the J gene lost 4 bases, with 10 bases spanning the gap. CDR3 length equals 15 residues. The CDR3 loop reads CASSLALRATGELFF. DNA of the CDR3: TGCGCCAGCAGCTTGGCCCTAAGGGCCACCGGGGAGCTGTTTTTT.

J is TRBJ2-3 and V is TRBV27, with a weak D call TRBD2 (6 bases). Trimming cost V 3 bases and J 2 bases, with 12 bases left between them. The CDR3 is 15 residues long. CDR1 is MNHEY, CDR2 SMNVEV, per germline (reference sequence). The CDR3 DNA follows: TGTGCCAGCAGTTTGGGGCGGGGCCTCACAGATACGCAGTATTTT. Protein: CASSLGRGLTDTQYF.

J is TRBJ1-5 and V is TRBV6-6; D possibly corresponds to TRBD1 (5 bases). The germline V gene has CDR1 MNHNY and CDR2 SVGAGI (reference sequence). The V end was cut by 8 bases, the J end by 6 bases, with 17 bases between. This CDR3 comprises 14 residues. The CDR3 coding sequence is TGTGCCAGCGTCCTAAGGGGTAACGGTCAGCCCCAGCATTTT. Translation: CASVLRGNGQPQHF.

The V gene is TRBV4-2, the J gene TRBJ1-5; D ambiguous. V gave up 1 base and J gave up 6 bases, with 16 bases separating them. CDR3 length: 16 residues. The germline gives CDR1 LGHNA, CDR2 YNFKEQ. CDR3 residues: CASSQGFIYSSQPQHF. CDR3 sequence (DNA): TGTGCCAGCAGCCAAGGATTTATTTATTCCAGTCAGCCCCAGCATTTT.

This rearrangement joins TRBV5-4 to TRBJ1-1; D gene unclear. The ends were cut back, 4 bases at V and 1 base at J, with 11 bases in the middle. The CDR3 spans 14 residues. Germline loops: CDR1 SGHNT, CDR2 YYREEE (reference sequence). In DNA, the CDR3 is TGTGCCAGCAGCCTATCCCCCAAGAACACTGAAGCTTTCTTT. As protein: CASSLSPKNTEAFF.

V usage is TRBV10-3 and J usage is TRBJ2-1, with 16 bases lining up with TRBD2. V was pared by 8 bases and J by 9 bases, with 13 bases of the junction left unmatched. This CDR3 is 17 amino acids long. Per the germline V gene, CDR1 is ENHRY and CDR2 is SYGVKD. The CDR3 region has the DNA TGTGCCATCGGAGGCCCGGGACTAGCGGGGGGGCAGGGTGAGCAGTTCTTC. Residues: CAIGGPGLAGGQGEQFF.

As to this clone: The junction shows a germline mismatch at one end, possibly a read error. The rearrangement joins TRBV7-3 to TRBJ2-1, with 10 bases matching TRBD1. This CDR3 has 15 amino acids. The germline CDR1 and CDR2 sequences are SGHTA and FQGTGA. The CDR3 is CASSSGQGGYDEQFF. The CDR3 DNA follows: TGTGCCAGCAGCTCCGGACAGGGGGGCTACGATGAGCAGTTCTTC.

V usage is TRBV11-1 and J usage is TRBJ1-1; the D gene is possibly TRBD1 (5 bases). The germline CDR1 and CDR2 sequences are SGHAT and FQDESV (reference sequence). Trimming took 1 base from V and 0 from J, leaving 9 bases between them. This CDR3 comprises 15 residues. In DNA, the CDR3 is TGTGCCAGCAGCTTAGAGGGGCAGATGAACACTGAAGCTTTCTTT. It codes for CASSLEGQMNTEAFF.

This chain joins TRBV4-3 and TRBJ2-7; TRBD2 is a possible D gene (5 bases). The CDR3 runs 17 residues. The V end was cut by 2 bases, the J end by 0 bases, with 17 bases between. CDR1 LGHNA and CDR2 YSLEER come from the germline V gene. This CDR3 is CASSQNSEAGLSYEQYF. The CDR3 DNA is TGCGCCAGCAGCCAAAACAGCGAGGCGGGTCTCTCCTACGAGCAGTACTTC.

The genes are TRBV19 and TRBJ1-1; D ambiguous. Germline assignment: CDR1 LNHDA and CDR2 SQIVND (reference sequence). The CDR3 runs 15 residues. Trimming left V 5 bases short and J 1 base short, with 14 bases between. CDR3 bases: TGTGCCAGTAGTTCGCCTCGGGCAGGGAACACTGAAGCTTTCTTT. Translation gives CASSSPRAGNTEAFF.